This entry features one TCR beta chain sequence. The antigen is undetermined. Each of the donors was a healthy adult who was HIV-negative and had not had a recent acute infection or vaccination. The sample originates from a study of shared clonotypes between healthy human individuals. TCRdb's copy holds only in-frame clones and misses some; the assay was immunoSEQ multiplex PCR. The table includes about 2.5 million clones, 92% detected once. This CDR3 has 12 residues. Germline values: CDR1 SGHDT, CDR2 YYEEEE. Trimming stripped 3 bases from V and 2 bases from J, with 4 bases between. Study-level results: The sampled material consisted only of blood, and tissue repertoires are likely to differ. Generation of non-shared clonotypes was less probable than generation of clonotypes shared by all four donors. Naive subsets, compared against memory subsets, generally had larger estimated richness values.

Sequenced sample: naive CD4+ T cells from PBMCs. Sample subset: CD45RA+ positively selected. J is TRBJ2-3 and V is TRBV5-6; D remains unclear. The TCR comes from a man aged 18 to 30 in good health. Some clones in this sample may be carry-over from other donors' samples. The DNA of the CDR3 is TGTGCCAGCAGCTACTACACAGATACGCAGTATTTT. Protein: CASSYYTDTQYF. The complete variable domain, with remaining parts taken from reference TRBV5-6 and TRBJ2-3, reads DAGVTQSPTHLIKTRGQQVTLRCSPKSGHDTVSWYQQALGQGPQFIFQYYEEEERQRGNFPDRFSGHQFPNYSSELNVNALLLGDSALYLCASSYYTDTQYFGPGTRLTVL.